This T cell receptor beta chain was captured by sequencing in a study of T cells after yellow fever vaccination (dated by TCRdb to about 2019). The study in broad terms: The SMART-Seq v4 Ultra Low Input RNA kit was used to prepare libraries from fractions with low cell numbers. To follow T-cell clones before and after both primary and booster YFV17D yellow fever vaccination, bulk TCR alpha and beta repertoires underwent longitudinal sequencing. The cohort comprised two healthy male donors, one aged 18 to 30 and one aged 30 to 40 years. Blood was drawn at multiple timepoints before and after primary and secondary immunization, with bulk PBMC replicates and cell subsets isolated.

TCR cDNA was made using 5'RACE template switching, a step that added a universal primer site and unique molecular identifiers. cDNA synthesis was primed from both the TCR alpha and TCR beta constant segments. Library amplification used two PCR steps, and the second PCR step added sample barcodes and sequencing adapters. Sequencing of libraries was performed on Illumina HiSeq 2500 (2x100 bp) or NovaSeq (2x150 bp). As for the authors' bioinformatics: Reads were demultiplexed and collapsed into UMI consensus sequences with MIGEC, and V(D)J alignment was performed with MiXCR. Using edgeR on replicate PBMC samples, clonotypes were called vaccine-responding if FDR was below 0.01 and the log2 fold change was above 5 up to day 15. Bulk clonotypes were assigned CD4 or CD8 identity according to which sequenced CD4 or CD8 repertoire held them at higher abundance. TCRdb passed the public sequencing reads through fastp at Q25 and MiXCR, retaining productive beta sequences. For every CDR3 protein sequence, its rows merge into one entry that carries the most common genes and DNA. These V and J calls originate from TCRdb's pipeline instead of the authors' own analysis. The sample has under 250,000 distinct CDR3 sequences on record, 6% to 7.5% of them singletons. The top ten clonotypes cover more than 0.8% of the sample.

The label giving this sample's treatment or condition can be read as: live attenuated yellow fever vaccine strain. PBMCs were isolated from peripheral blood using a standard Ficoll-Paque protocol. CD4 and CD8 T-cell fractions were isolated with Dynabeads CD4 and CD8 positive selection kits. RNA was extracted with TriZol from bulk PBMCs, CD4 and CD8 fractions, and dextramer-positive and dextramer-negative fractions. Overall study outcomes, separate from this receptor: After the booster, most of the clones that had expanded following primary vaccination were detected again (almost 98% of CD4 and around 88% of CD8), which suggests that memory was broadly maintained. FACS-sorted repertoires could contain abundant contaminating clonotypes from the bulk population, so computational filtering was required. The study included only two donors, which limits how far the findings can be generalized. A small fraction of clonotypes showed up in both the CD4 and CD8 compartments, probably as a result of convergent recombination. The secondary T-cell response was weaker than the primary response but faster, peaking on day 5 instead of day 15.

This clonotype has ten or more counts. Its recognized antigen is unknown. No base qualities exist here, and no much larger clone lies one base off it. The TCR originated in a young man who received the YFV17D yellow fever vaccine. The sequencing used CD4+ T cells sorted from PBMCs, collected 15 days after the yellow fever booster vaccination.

This receptor has the CDR3 CASSLAPTGGNQPQHF. At the DNA level, the sequence is TGTGCCAGCAGCTTAGCGCCGACAGGAGGAAATCAGCCCCAGCATTTT. The rearrangement combines TRBV7-2 with TRBJ1-5; 6 matching bases give a weak D call of TRBD1. V is cut by 0 bases and J by 4 bases, and the space between the germline ends is 13 bases. CDR1 and CDR2 are drawn from the germline V gene: SGHTA, FQGNSA. From the cysteine up to the phenylalanine, the CDR3 has a length of 16 residues. Only the CDR3 DNA is retained, 48 bases long and in frame from the first base.